One T cell receptor (beta chain) is described in this entry. This entry belongs to a study of cytomegalovirus exposure and HLA in healthy donors. This CDR3 comprises 15 residues. V lost 5 bases, J lost 0 bases, and 11 bases lay in between. In germline, CDR1 is MNHEY, CDR2 SVGAGI. TCRdb's copy holds only in-frame clones and misses some; the assay was immunoSEQ multiplex PCR. The repertoire consists of about 140,000 clones, with roughly four fifths occurring once and the leading ten covering 1.4% to 1.5%. The receptor's source is a woman younger than 45 in good health and CMV-seronegative. The chain couples TRBV6-5 to TRBJ1-3, with a possible D match to TRBD1 (6 bases). Sample: PBMCs. The chain's CDR3 is CASSRTASSGNTIYF. CDR3 nucleotides: TGTGCCAGCAGTCGGACAGCTTCCTCTGGAAACACCATATATTTT.